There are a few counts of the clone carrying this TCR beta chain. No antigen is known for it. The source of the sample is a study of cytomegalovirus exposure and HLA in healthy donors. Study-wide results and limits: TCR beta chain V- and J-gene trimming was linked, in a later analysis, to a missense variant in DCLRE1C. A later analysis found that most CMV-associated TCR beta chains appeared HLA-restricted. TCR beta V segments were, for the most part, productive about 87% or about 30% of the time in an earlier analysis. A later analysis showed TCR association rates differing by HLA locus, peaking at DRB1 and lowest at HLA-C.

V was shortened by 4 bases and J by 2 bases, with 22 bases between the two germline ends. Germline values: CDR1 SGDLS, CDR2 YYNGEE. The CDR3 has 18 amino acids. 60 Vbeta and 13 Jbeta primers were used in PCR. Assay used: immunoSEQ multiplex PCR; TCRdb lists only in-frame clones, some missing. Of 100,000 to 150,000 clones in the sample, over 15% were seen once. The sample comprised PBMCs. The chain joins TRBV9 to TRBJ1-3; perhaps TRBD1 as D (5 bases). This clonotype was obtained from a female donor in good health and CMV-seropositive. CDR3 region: CASSREPLIQGAGNTIYF. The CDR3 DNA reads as TGTGCCAGCAGCAGAGAACCCCTAATCCAGGGTGCTGGAAACACCATATATTTT.